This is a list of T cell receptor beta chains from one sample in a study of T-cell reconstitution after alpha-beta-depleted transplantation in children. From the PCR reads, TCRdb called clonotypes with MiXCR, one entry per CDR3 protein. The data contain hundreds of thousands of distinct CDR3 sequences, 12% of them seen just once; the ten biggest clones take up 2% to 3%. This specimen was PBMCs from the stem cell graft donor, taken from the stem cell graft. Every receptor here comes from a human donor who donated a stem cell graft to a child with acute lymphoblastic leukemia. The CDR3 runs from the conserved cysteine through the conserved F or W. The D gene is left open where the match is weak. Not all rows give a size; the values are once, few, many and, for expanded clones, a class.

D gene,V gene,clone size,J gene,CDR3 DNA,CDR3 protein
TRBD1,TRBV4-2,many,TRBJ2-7,TGTGCCAGCAGCCAAGAAGCCGGGACAGCCTCCTACGAGCAGTACTTC,CASSQEAGTASYEQYF
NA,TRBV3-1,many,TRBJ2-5,TGTGCCAGCAGCCAAGGTGTAAACTGGGAGACCCAGTACTTC,CASSQGVNWETQYF
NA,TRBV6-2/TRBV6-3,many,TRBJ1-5,TGTGCCAGCAGTGACAGGATGGGCAATCAGCCCCAGCATTTT,CASSDRMGNQPQHF
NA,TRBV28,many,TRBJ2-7,TGTGCCAGCAGCCCTCCAAGGGGTCCTGTTTCCTACGAGCAGTACTTC,CASSPPRGPVSYEQYF
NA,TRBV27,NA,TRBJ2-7,TGTGCCAGCAGCATAGGGACGGCCTACGAGCAGTACTTC,CASSIGTAYEQYF
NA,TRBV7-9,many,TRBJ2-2,TGTGCCAGCAGCTCTCCTAGGACCAAACTCCCCGGGGAGCTGTTTTTT,CASSSPRTKLPGELFF
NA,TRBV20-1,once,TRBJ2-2,TGCAGTGCTCTGGGGGGGCGAGTCGGGGAGCTGTTTTTT,CSALGGRVGELFF
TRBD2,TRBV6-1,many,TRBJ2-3,TGTGCCAGCAGTGAAGTAGCGGGAGCCGTCGATACGCAGTATTTT,CASSEVAGAVDTQYF
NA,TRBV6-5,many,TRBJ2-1,TGTGCCAGCAGTTACTCCCAGAGACCTAAAGACAATGAGCAGTTCTTC,CASSYSQRPKDNEQFF
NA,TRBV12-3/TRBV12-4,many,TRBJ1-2,TGTGCCAGCAGTTTAAATCAGGGCGATGGCTACACCTTC,CASSLNQGDGYTF
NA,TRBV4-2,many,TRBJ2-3,TGTGCCAGCAGCCAAGAACGACGGATCACAGATACGCAGTATTTT,CASSQERRITDTQYF
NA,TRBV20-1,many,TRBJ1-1,TGCAGTGCCCCGGGGAGGGCGTTTTCGGAAGCTTTCTTT,CSAPGRAFSEAFF
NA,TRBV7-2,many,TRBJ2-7,TGTGCCAGCAGCTTAGCAGGGGTTGGCGAGCAGTACTTC,CASSLAGVGEQYF
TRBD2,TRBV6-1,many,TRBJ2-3,TGTGCCAGCAGTGAAGCCGTCGGTAGCGGGAGCACAGATACGCAGTATTTT,CASSEAVGSGSTDTQYF
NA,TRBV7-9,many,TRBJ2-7,TGTGCCAGCAGCCCCAGCGGGCACGCGCTCTACGAGCAGTACTTC,CASSPSGHALYEQYF
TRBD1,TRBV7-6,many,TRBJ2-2,TGTGCCAGCAGCTTACGGACAGGGGCGAACACCGGGGAGCTGTTTTTT,CASSLRTGANTGELFF
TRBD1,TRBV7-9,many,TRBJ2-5,TGTGCCAGCAGCTTAGGACAGGGGTGGTTGCAAGAGACCCAGTACTTC,CASSLGQGWLQETQYF
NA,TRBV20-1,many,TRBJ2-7,TGCAGTGCTAGTGTCCAATTCGGGGGCTACGAGCAGTACTTC,CSASVQFGGYEQYF
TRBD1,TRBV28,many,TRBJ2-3,TGTGCCAGCAGCGACAGGGGGGGCACAGATACGCAGTATTTT,CASSDRGGTDTQYF
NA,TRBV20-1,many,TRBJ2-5,TGCAGTGCTAGCGGGCTAGAAGTCGGAACACAAGAGACCCAGTACTTC,CSASGLEVGTQETQYF
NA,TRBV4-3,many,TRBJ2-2,TGCGCCAGCAGCCACTCCCTGGGGCAGCAGAACACCGGGGAGCTGTTTTTT,CASSHSLGQQNTGELFF
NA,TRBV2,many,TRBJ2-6,TGTGCCAGCAACCCTGGGGCCAACGTCCTGACTTTC,CASNPGANVLTF
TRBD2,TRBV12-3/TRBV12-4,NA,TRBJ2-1,TGTGCCAGCAGTTTCTCTAGCGGGGGGGCCCAAGAGCAGTTCTTC,CASSFSSGGAQEQFF
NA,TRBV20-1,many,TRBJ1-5,TGCAGTGTTCATACTACTTTCCTCAATCAGCCCCAGCATTTT,CSVHTTFLNQPQHF
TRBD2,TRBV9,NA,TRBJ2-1,TGTGCCAGCAGCCCCCGCGGATTACGCGGGGGTAACAATGAGCAGTTCTTC,CASSPRGLRGGNNEQFF
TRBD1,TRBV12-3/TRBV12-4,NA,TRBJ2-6,TGTGCCTTCAGTCTTCCCTCCGGGACAGGGGCACCCGGGGCCAACGTCCTGACTTTC,CAFSLPSGTGAPGANVLTF
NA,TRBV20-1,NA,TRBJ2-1,TGCAGTGCTTTCGACAGGAACTCCTACAATGAGCAGTTCTTC,CSAFDRNSYNEQFF
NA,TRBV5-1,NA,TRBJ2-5,TGCGCCAGCAGCTCTAACCAGTACGAGACCCAGTACTTC,CASSSNQYETQYF
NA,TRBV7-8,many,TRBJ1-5,TGTGCCAGCAGCTTAGTGGGGACGGACAGCCAGCCCCAGCATTTT,CASSLVGTDSQPQHF
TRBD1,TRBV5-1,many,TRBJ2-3,TGCGCCAGCAGCTTGGAAGGACAGGTGGTCTCAGATACGCAGTATTTT,CASSLEGQVVSDTQYF
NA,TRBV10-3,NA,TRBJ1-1,TGTGCCATCAGTGGGACAGCTGAAGCTTTCTTT,CAISGTAEAFF
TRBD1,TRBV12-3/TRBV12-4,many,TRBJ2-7,TGTGCCAGCAGACTGACAGGGACGGGAGAGCAGTACTTC,CASRLTGTGEQYF
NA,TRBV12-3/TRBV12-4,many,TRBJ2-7,TGTGCCAGCAGTCCACCAGGAGGAGGGAGGACCTACGAGCAGTACTTC,CASSPPGGGRTYEQYF
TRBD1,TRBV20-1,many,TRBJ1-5,TGCAGTGCCCCTAAAAAAAAGACAGGGCAGCCCCAGCATTTT,CSAPKKKTGQPQHF
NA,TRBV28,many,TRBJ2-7,TGTGCCAGCAGTTTCCTGCAGACAACCTACGAGCAGTACTTC,CASSFLQTTYEQYF
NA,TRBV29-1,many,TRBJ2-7,TGCAGCGTTGAAGATTTGGAGTACGAGCAGTACTTC,CSVEDLEYEQYF
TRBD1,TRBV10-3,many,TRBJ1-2,TGTGCCATCAGGAACAGGGGAGATGGCTACACCTTC,CAIRNRGDGYTF